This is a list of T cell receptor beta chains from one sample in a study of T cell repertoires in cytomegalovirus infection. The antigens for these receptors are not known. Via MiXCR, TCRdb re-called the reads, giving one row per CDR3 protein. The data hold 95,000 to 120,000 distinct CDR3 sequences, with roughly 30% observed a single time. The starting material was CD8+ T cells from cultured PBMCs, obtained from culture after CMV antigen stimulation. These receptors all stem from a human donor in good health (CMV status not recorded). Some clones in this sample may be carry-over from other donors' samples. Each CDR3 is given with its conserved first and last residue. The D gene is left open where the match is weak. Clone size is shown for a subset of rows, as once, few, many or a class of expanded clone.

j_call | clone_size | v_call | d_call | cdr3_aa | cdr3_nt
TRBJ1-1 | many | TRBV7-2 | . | CASSLQQLNTEAFF | TGTGCCAGCAGCTTACAACAGCTAAACACTGAAGCTTTCTTT
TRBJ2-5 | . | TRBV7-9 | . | CASVGPRPLQETQYF | TGTGCCAGCGTGGGGCCCAGGCCCCTTCAAGAGACCCAGTACTTC
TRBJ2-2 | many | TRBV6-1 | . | CASSEISGNTGELFF | TGTGCCAGCAGCGAAATTAGCGGGAACACCGGGGAGCTGTTTTTT
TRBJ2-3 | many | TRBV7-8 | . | CASSLAQGGATQYF | TGTGCCAGCAGCTTAGCTCAGGGGGGCGCTACGCAGTATTTT
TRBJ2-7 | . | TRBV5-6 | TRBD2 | CASSSRLAGASSSYEQYF | TGTGCCAGCAGCTCAAGACTAGCGGGGGCCTCGAGCTCCTACGAGCAGTACTTC
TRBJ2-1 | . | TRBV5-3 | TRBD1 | CASGTQGALLDEQFF | TGTGCCAGCGGAACACAGGGGGCCCTATTGGATGAGCAGTTCTTC
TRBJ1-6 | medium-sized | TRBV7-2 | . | CASTRGRVRFSPLHF | TGTGCCAGCACCCGCGGGAGGGTTCGCTTCTCACCCCTCCACTTT
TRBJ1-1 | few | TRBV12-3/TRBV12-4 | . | CASSWTDIGPGTEAFF | TGTGCCAGCAGCTGGACAGATATTGGGCCGGGCACTGAAGCTTTCTTT
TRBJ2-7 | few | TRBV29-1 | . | CSVPAGGKVDEQYF | TGCAGCGTCCCGGCCGGGGGAAAGGTTGACGAGCAGTACTTC
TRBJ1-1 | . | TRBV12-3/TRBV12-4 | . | CASTLQVNTEAFF | TGTGCCAGCACTTTACAGGTGAACACTGAAGCTTTCTTT
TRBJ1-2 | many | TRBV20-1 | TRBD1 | CSARDRFTGVPTYGYTF | TGCAGTGCTAGAGATCGGTTTACAGGGGTTCCGACCTATGGCTACACCTTC
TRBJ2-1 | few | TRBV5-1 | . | CASSSTWGSHNEQFF | TGCGCCAGCAGCTCAACCTGGGGATCCCACAATGAGCAGTTCTTC
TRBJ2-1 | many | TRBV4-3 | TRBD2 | CASSQDPAGDYNEQFF | TGCGCCAGCAGCCAAGATCCGGCGGGGGACTACAATGAGCAGTTCTTC
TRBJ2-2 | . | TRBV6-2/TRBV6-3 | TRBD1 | CASSYLENWTGDTGELFF | TGTGCCAGCAGTTACCTTGAAAATTGGACAGGTGATACCGGGGAGCTGTTTTTT
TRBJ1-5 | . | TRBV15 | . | CATSRDHAGGGQPQHF | TGTGCCACCAGCAGAGATCATGCGGGGGGCGGACAGCCCCAGCATTTT
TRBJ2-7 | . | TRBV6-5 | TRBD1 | CASSRTGANEQYF | TGTGCCAGCAGCCGGACAGGGGCGAACGAGCAGTACTTC
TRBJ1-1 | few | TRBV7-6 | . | CASGWGPSTEAFF | TGTGCCAGCGGATGGGGGCCTAGCACTGAAGCTTTCTTT
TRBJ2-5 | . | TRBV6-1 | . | CASSDWDKSQETQYF | TGTGCCAGCAGTGACTGGGACAAATCCCAAGAGACCCAGTACTTC
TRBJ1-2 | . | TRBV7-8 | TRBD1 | CASSFFAGTANYGYTF | TGTGCCAGCAGCTTCTTTGCCGGGACAGCGAACTATGGCTACACCTTC
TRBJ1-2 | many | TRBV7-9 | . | CASSNGQRSGYTF | TGTGCCAGCAGCAACGGACAGCGCTCGGGCTACACCTTC
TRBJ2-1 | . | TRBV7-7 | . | CASSSVSYEQFF | TGTGCCAGCAGCTCAGTCTCCTACGAGCAGTTCTTC
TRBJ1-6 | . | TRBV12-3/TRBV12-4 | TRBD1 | CASTRTGNSPLHF | TGTGCCAGCACCCGGACAGGGAATTCACCCCTCCACTTT
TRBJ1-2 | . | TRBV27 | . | CASSLSAGDYGYTF | TGTGCCAGCAGTTTATCGGCGGGAGACTATGGCTACACCTTC
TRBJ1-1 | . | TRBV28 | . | CASSSLMTTPEAFF | TGTGCCAGCAGTTCCTTAATGACCACCCCTGAAGCTTTCTTT
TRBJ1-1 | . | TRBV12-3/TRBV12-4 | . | CASSFIVVGEQKLNTEAFF | TGTGCCAGCAGTTTTATTGTCGTCGGGGAACAAAAATTAAACACTGAAGCTTTCTTT
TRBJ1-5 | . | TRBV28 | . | CASSVPVGNQPQHF | TGTGCCAGCAGTGTACCCGTCGGCAATCAGCCCCAGCATTTT
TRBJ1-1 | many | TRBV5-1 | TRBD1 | CASSPGQGNTEAFF | TGTGCCAGCAGCCCGGGACAGGGGAACACTGAAGCTTTCTTT
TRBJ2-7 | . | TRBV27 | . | CASSTSTGGYEQYF | .
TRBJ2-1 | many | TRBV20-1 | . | CSAMGLDTDNEQFF | TGCAGTGCGATGGGACTCGACACCGACAATGAGCAGTTCTTC
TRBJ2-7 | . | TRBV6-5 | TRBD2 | CASSYAALAGLADAYEQYF | TGTGCCAGCAGTTATGCGGCCCTAGCGGGGCTCGCCGATGCCTACGAGCAGTACTTC
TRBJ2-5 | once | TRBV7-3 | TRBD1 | CASSLVGTAQETQYF | TGTGCCAGCAGCTTAGTGGGGACAGCCCAAGAGACCCAGTACTTC
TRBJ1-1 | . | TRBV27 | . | CASSLRGGVTEAFF | TGTGCCAGCAGTTTACGGGGGGGAGTCACTGAAGCTTTCTTT
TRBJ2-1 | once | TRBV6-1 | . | CASSEAWAGYNNEQFF | TGTGCCAGCAGTGAAGCGTGGGCGGGGTATAACAATGAGCAGTTCTTC
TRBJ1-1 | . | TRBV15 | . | CATSRAGSTEAFF | TGTGCCACCAGCAGAGCAGGGAGCACTGAAGCTTTCTTT
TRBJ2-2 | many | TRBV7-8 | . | CASSLAGIGELFF | TGTGCCAGCAGCTTAGCGGGGATCGGGGAGCTGTTTTTT